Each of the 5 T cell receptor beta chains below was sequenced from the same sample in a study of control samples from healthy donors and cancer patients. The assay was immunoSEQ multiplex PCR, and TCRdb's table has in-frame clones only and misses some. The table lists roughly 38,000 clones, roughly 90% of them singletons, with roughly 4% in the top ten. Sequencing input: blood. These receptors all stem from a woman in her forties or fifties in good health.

The chain's CDR3 is CASSKRTGGTTALRSDTEAFF. In DNA form, the CDR3 reads TGTGCCAGTAGTAAAAGGACAGGGGGTACCACCGCGCTACGGAGTGACACTGAAGCTTTCTTT. J is TRBJ1-1 and V is TRBV19, with 10 bases identical to TRBD1. This CDR3 contains 21 residues. V lost 4 bases and J lost 3; bases outside the gene matches: 23. Germline CDR1 and CDR2: LNHDA and SQIVND (reference sequence).

The CDR3 DNA sequence: TGTGCCAGCAGTTACACAAACTCGTTAGATACGCAGTATTTT. Translation: CASSYTNSLDTQYF. The chain has TRBV6-5 and TRBJ2-3; no reliable D call. The length of the CDR3 is 14 residues. Germline CDR1 MNHEY, CDR2 SVGAGI. Trimming removed 2 bases from V and 5 bases from J, with 11 bases in between.

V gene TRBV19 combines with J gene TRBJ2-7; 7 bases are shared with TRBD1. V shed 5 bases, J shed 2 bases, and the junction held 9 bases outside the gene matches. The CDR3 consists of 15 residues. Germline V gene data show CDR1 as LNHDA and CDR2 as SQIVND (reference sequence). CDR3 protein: CASSPPGQVTYEQYF. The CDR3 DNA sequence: TGTGCCAGTAGTCCCCCCGGACAGGTTACCTACGAGCAGTACTTC. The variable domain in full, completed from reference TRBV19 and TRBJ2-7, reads DGGITQSPKYLFRKEGQNVTLSCEQNLNHDAMYWYRQDPGQGLRLIYYSQIVNDFQKGDIAEGYSVSREKKESFPLTVTSAQKNPTAFYLCASSPPGQVTYEQYFGPGTRLTVT.

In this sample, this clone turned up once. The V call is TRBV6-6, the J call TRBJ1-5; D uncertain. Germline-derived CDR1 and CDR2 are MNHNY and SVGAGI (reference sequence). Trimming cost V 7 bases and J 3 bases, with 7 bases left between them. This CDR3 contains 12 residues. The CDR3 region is CASNDPNQPQHF. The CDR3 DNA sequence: TGTGCCAGCAACGACCCCAATCAGCCCCAGCATTTT.

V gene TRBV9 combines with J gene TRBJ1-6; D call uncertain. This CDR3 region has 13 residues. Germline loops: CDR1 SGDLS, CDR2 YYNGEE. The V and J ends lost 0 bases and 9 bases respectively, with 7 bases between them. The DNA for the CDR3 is TGTGCCAGCAGCGTAGAGGGCCGTTCACCCCTCCACTTT. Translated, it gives CASSVEGRSPLHF.